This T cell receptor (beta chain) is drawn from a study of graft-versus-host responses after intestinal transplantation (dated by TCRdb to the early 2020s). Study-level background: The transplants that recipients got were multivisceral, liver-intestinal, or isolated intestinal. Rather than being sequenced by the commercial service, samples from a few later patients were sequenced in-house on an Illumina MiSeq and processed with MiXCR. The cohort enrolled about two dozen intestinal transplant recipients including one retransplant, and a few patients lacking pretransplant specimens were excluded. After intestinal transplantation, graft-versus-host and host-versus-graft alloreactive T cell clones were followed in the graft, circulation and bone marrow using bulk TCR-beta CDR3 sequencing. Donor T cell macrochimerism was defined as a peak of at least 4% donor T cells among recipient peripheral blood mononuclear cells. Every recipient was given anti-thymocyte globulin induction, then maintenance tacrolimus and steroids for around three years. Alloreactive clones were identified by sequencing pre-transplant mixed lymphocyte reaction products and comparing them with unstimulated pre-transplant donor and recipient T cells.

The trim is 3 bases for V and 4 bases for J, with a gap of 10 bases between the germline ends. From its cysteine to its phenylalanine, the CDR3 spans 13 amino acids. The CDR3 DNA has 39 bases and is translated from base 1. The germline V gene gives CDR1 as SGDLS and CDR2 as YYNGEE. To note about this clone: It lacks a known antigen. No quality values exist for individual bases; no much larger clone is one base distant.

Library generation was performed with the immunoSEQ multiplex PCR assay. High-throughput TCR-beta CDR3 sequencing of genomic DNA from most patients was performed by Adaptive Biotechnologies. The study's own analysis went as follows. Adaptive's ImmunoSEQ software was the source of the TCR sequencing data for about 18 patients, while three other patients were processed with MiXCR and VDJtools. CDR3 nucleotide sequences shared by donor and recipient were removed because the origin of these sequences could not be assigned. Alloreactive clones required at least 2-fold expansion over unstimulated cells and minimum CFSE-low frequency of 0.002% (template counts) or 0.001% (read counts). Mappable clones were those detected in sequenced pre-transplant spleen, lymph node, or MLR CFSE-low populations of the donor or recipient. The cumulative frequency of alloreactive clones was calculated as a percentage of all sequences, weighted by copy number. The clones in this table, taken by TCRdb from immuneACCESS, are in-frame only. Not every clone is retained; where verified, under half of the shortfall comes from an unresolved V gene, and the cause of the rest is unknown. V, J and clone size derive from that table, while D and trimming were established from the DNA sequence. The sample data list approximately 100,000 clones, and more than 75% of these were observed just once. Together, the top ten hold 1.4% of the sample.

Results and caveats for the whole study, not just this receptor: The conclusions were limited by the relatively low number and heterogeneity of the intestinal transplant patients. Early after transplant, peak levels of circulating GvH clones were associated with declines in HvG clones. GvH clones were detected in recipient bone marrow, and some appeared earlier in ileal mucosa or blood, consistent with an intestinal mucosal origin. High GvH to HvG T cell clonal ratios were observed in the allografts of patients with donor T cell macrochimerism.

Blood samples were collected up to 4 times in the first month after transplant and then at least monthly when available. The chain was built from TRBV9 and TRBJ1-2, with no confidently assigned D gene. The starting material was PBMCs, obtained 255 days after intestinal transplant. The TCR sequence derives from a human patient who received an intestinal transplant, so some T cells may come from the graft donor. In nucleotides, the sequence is TGTGCCAGCAGCGCCCGACTCGGCTATGGCTACACCTTC. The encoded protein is CASSARLGYGYTF.